The 19 T cell receptor beta chains presented below share a single source sample, sequenced in a study of cytomegalovirus exposure and HLA in healthy donors. PCR primers comprised 60 Vbeta and 13 Jbeta primers. Sequencing was performed with immunoSEQ multiplex PCR; in TCRdb, only in-frame clones are kept and a portion is missing. The sample contains around 130,000 clones, roughly 83% of which appear only once. Sequenced: PBMCs. The receptors derive from a girl aged 2 to 10 in good health and CMV-seronegative.

The chain joins TRBV4-1 to TRBJ2-5; 10 bases agree with TRBD2. The junction had 4 bases not matched to a gene; V was cut back by 2 bases and J by 1 base. Germline assignment: CDR1 MGHRA and CDR2 YSYEKL. The CDR3 is 16 amino acids. In DNA form, the CDR3 reads TGCGCCAGCAGCCAACTCCGGACTAGCGGCCAAGAGACCCAGTACTTC. This gives the protein CASSQLRTSGQETQYF.

This clone came up a few times. V and J are TRBV7-2 and TRBJ2-3; D is undetermined. Between the trimmed V and J ends, which lost 5 bases and 2 bases, there was a span of 5 bases. The CDR3 is 12 amino acids. Germline V gene lookup returns CDR1 SGHTA and CDR2 FQGNSA. The CDR3 here is CASSPYTDTQYF. CDR3 DNA sequence: TGTGCCAGCAGCCCGTACACAGATACGCAGTATTTT.

The CDR3 nucleotides are TGCGCCAGCAGCTTCGACAGGAAATCCCAAGAGACCCAGTACTTC. Protein: CASSFDRKSQETQYF. The chain has TRBV5-1 and TRBJ2-5; perhaps TRBD1 as D (6 bases). V was trimmed by 2 bases and J by 1 base, leaving 12 bases between them. Per the germline V gene, CDR1 is SGHRS and CDR2 is YFSETQ. The CDR3 loop spans 15 amino acids.

This clone was found a few times. The rearrangement uses TRBV5-1 and TRBJ1-6; the D gene is possibly TRBD1 (6 bases). Germline loops: CDR1 SGHRS, CDR2 YFSETQ. The CDR3 has 14 amino acids. V dropped 5 bases and J dropped 9 bases, with 15 bases sitting between them. The CDR3 nucleotides read TGCGCCAGCAGACTACCAGGGGACGGTTCACCCCTCCACTTT. As protein: CASRLPGDGSPLHF.

This CDR3 is CASSSRTGPEDTQYF. The CDR3 DNA follows: TGTGCCAGCAGTTCCAGGACAGGGCCGGAAGATACGCAGTATTTT. This chain uses TRBV28 with TRBJ2-3, with 8 bases that match TRBD1. Trimming cost V 4 bases and J 5 bases; bases outside gene matches: 8. CDR3 length equals 15 residues. CDR1 and CDR2 (germline): MDHEN, SYDVKM. The full variable domain, in which reference TRBV28 and TRBJ2-3 provide the parts outside the CDR3, is DVKVTQSSRYLVKRTGEKVFLECVQDMDHENMFWYRQDPGLGLRLIYFSYDVKMKEKGDIPEGYSVSREKKERFSLILESASTNQTSMYLCASSSRTGPEDTQYFGPGTRLTVL.

A note on this clone: The same CDR3 can be traced to other DNA sequences in this sample. The chain employs TRBV6-6 and TRBJ2-5, with TRBD1 matching 7 bases. CDR1 is MNHNY and CDR2 is SVGAGI in the germline V gene (reference sequence). After removal of 7 bases from V and 4 bases from J, the junction contained 6 bases not matched to a gene. The CDR3 loop spans 13 amino acids. CDR3 coding DNA: TGTGCCAGCAATCAACAGGGGAGAGAGACCCAGTACTTC. Protein: CASNQQGRETQYF.

In this sample, this clone turned up once. The rearrangement links TRBV30 to TRBJ1-5; no clear D gene. This CDR3 contains 13 residues. The germline CDR1 and CDR2 sequences are GTSNPN and SVGIG (reference sequence). The V end was cut by 3 bases, the J end by 2 bases, with 8 bases between. The CDR3 region is CAWSAIGNQPQHF. In DNA form, the CDR3 reads TGTGCCTGGAGCGCAATAGGCAATCAGCCCCAGCATTTT. Combining the CDR3 with reference TRBV30 and TRBJ1-5 gives the whole variable domain SQTIHQWPATLVQPVGSPLSLECTVEGTSNPNLYWYRQAAGRGLQLLFYSVGIGQISSEVPQNLSASRPQDRQFILSSKKLLLSDSGFYLCAWSAIGNQPQHFGDGTRLSIL.

The CDR3 loop is CSVEMAAEGKLYEQYF. For the CDR3, the DNA is TGCAGCGTTGAAATGGCGGCGGAGGGAAAACTTTACGAGCAGTACTTC. The V and J genes are TRBV29-1 and TRBJ2-7, with D possibly TRBD2 on 6 matching bases. Germline CDR1 is SQVTM and CDR2 is ANQGSEA. Trimming stripped 2 bases from V and 4 bases from J, with 21 bases between. The CDR3 length is 16 residues.

The chain joins TRBV9 to TRBJ1-3, with D unclear. Germline CDR1 reads SGDLS; CDR2 reads YYNGEE. The CDR3 loop spans 15 amino acids. Trimming removed 0 bases from V and 8 bases from J, with 15 bases in between. CDR3 in DNA: TGTGCCAGCAGCGTAGTGCCGAATCGAGATGACACCATATATTTT. This encodes CASSVVPNRDDTIYF.

This clone was detected only a few times. The chain is built from TRBV28 and TRBJ2-5; 11 nucleotides line up with TRBD1. The CDR3 has 16 amino acids. The J segment lost 5 bases and the V segment lost 6 bases, leaving 11 bases of the junction unmatched. CDR1 MDHEN and CDR2 SYDVKM come from the germline V gene. For the CDR3, the DNA is TGTGCCAGCAGCCCCCGGGACAGGGGGTTTCGGGAGACCCAGTACTTC. It is translated as CASSPRDRGFRETQYF.

The chain couples TRBV5-1 to TRBJ2-5, with 15 bases fitting TRBD2. Germline CDR1 and CDR2: SGHRS and YFSETQ. This CDR3 is built from 19 residues. The junction had 11 bases not matched to a gene; V was cut back by 4 bases and J by 1 base. The CDR3 DNA follows: TGCGCCAGCAGCCCCCGGACTAGCGGGGGGGCGCGGGCCCAAGAGACCCAGTACTTC. It encodes CASSPRTSGGARAQETQYF. Full variable domain (remainder filled in from reference TRBV5-1 and TRBJ2-5): KAGVTQTPRYLIKTRGQQVTLSCSPISGHRSVSWYQQTPGQGLQFLFEYFSETQRNKGNFPGRFSGRQFSNSRSEMNVSTLELGDSALYLCASSPRTSGGARAQETQYFGPGTRLLVL.

The chain combines TRBV2 with TRBJ1-3, with 7 bases matching TRBD1. Germline CDR1 and CDR2: SNHLY and FYNNEI. This CDR3 region has 16 residues. V dropped 5 bases and J dropped 4; count of bases not matched to a gene: 11. The CDR3 nucleotides read TGTGCCAGCAGTAGAGGTAGACAGGGAGTAGGAAACACCATATATTTT. Translating it yields CASSRGRQGVGNTIYF.

The genes are TRBV4-1 and TRBJ1-1; TRBD1 agrees at 9 bases. Per germline, CDR1 MGHRA and CDR2 YSYEKL. Trimming at V came to 1 base and at J to 8 bases, leaving 11 bases not matched to a gene. This CDR3 is 16 amino acids long. This chain's CDR3 is CASSQAPGWTGAEAFF. In nucleotides, the CDR3 is TGCGCCAGCAGCCAAGCGCCCGGGTGGACAGGGGCGGAAGCTTTCTTT.

J is TRBJ2-2 and V is TRBV28; D not resolved. CDR3 length: 13 residues. V lost 8 bases to trimming and J lost 1 base, with 8 bases between them. Per the germline V gene, CDR1 is MDHEN and CDR2 is SYDVKM. CDR3 loop: CASGPLNTGELFF. The CDR3 DNA reads TGTGCCAGCGGGCCGTTGAACACCGGGGAGCTGTTTTTT.

This clone was counted between two and nine times. J is TRBJ1-5 and V is TRBV28, with D possibly matching TRBD1 (6 bases). V dropped 3 bases and J dropped 6 bases, with 12 bases sitting between them. The germline CDR1 and CDR2 sequences are MDHEN and SYDVKM. This CDR3 comprises 14 residues. The CDR3 coding sequence is TGTGCCAGCAGTTTCCAACAGGGAATTCAGCCCCAGCATTTT. This gives the protein CASSFQQGIQPQHF.

This clone was seen only a few times. The chain joins TRBV5-1 to TRBJ1-4, with 7 bases identical to TRBD1. CDR1 and CDR2 from the germline V gene are SGHRS and YFSETQ. The CDR3 has 14 amino acids. V shed 2 bases, J shed 7 bases, and the junction held 5 bases outside the gene matches. The CDR3 DNA sequence: TGCGCCAGCAGCTTTGCAGGGGGATTTGAAAAACTGTTTTTT. Protein product: CASSFAGGFEKLFF.

The V and J genes are TRBV7-3 and TRBJ2-1; 8 bases match TRBD2. The germline gives CDR1 SGHTA, CDR2 FQGTGA. The CDR3 has 15 amino acids. J was trimmed by 6 bases and V by 5 bases; bases with no gene match: 9. DNA of the CDR3: TGTGCCAGCAGCCACGCGGAGCGGGGGTCCAATGAGCAGTTCTTC. This translates into CASSHAERGSNEQFF.

This clone was counted a few times. The chain couples TRBV2 to TRBJ2-7, with 7 bases identical to TRBD2. This CDR3 comprises 14 residues. V lost 3 bases to trimming and J lost 2 bases; unmatched junction nucleotides: 4. The germline V gene has CDR1 SNHLY and CDR2 FYNNEI. The CDR3: CASSDGGSAYEQYF. For the CDR3, the DNA is TGTGCCAGCAGTGACGGCGGGAGCGCCTACGAGCAGTACTTC. Drawing the rest from reference TRBV2 and TRBJ2-7, the complete variable domain is EPEVTQTPSHQVTQMGQEVILRCVPISNHLYFYWYRQILGQKVEFLVSFYNNEISEKSEIFDDQFSVERPDGSNFTLKIRSTKLEDSAMYFCASSDGGSAYEQYFGPGTRLTVT.

This chain connects TRBV7-9 to TRBJ1-5; 10 nucleotides agree with TRBD1. The CDR3 has 18 residues. V dropped 4 bases and J dropped 0; count of bases not matched to a gene: 9. Germline lookup yields CDR1 SEHNR and CDR2 FQNEAQ (reference sequence). CDR3 sequence reads: CASSSVGTGVSSNQPQHF. The CDR3 coding sequence is TGTGCCAGCAGCTCTGTGGGGACAGGGGTAAGTAGCAATCAGCCCCAGCATTTT.